The next 11 T cell receptor beta chains were all read from a single sample in a study of low-dose radiotherapy and immunotherapy resistance in tumors. Gene-specific TRAV and TRBV primers were used for first-strand cDNA, covering alpha and beta chains. With a constant-region primer and a V-primer adapter, TCRs were subjected to approximately 20 PCR cycles of amplification. TCRdb re-called the reads with MiXCR, one entry per CDR3 protein. The sample includes around 13,000 distinct CDR3 sequences, about 75% of them seen just once. The receptors derive from a human donor with advanced metastatic prostate, ovarian, gallbladder or colorectal cancer (not recorded which). This table probably holds off-target reads from a library built for another chain.

CDR3 amino acids: CSALSSGDPETQYF. The CDR3 DNA follows: TGCAGTGCCTTATCAAGCGGGGACCCAGAGACCCAGTACTTC. The rearrangement uses TRBV20-1 and TRBJ2-5; 7 positions match TRBD2. CDR3 size: 14 residues. Germline CDR1 DFQATT, CDR2 SNEGSKA (reference sequence). J lost 4 bases, V lost 6 bases, and 11 bases had no gene match.

The chain recombines TRBV7-2 with TRBJ1-6, with TRBD1 identical over 9 bases. Germline CDR1 and CDR2: SGHTA and FQGNSA. The CDR3 is made up of 17 amino acids. The V segment lost 1 base and the J segment 13 bases; nucleotides outside the gene matches: 14. The DNA of the CDR3 is TGTGCCAGCAGCTTAGAAGGCTTACAGGGGGCATCCCCCCCCCTCCACTTT. It encodes CASSLEGLQGASPPLHF.

This chain links TRBV5-4 with TRBJ2-2; tentatively, D is TRBD1 (5 bases). V was shortened by 5 bases and J by 8 bases, with 10 bases between the two germline ends. This CDR3 has 12 residues. Looked up from germline, CDR1 is SGHNT and CDR2 is YYREEE (reference sequence). CDR3 nucleotide sequence: TGTGCCAGCAGTGGGGCCCCGGGGGAGCTGTTTTTT. Residues: CASSGAPGELFF.

The chain combines TRBV2 with TRBJ1-5; D is uncertain. Trimming left V 7 bases short and J 0 bases short, with 13 bases between. CDR3 size: 15 residues. Germline CDR1 is SNHLY and CDR2 is FYNNEI. CDR3 in amino acids: CASTRNSYSNQPQHF. The DNA for the CDR3 is TGTGCCAGCACACGGAACAGTTATAGCAATCAGCCCCAGCATTTT. Based on the CDR3 plus reference TRBV2 and TRBJ1-5, the full variable domain is EPEVTQTPSHQVTQMGQEVILRCVPISNHLYFYWYRQILGQKVEFLVSFYNNEISEKSEIFDDQFSVERPDGSNFTLKIRSTKLEDSAMYFCASTRNSYSNQPQHFGDGTRLSIL.

This clonotype was seen only a few times. This rearrangement joins TRBV6-1 to TRBJ2-1; no clear D gene. The CDR3 is 10 amino acids. The V end lost 9 bases, the J end lost 3 bases, and 3 bases lay between the germline ends. CDR1 is MNHNS, CDR2 SASEGT, per germline. DNA of the CDR3: TGTGCCAGAGGCTACAATGAGCAGTTCTTC. It translates to CARGYNEQFF.

This chain joins TRBV7-4 and TRBJ1-6, with D possibly matching TRBD1 (6 bases). From germline, CDR1 is SGHVT and CDR2 SQSDAQ. The CDR3 has 16 amino acids. V shed 4 bases and J shed 6 bases, with 16 bases lying between them. CDR3 in amino acids: CASSCGQHLTNSPLHF. In nucleotides, the CDR3 is TGTGCCAGCAGCTGTGGACAGCATCTGACTAATTCACCCCTCCACTTT.

This sequence joins TRBV14 and TRBJ2-1; D might be TRBD2 (6 bases). Trimming removed 3 bases from V and 0 bases from J, with 21 bases in between. Germline V CDR1 and CDR2: SGHDN, FVKESK. This CDR3 is 19 amino acids long. The CDR3 DNA reads TGTGCCAGCAGCCATCCGGGACTCTCCCAATCTAGCTCCTACAATGAGCAGTTCTTC. Protein: CASSHPGLSQSSSYNEQFF.

Note on this clonotype: Relative to the germline gene, one junction end is altered; a read error may explain this. The chain links TRBV11-2 to TRBJ2-7, with 9 nucleotides matching TRBD1. The length of the CDR3 is 16 residues. CDR1 and CDR2 (germline): SGHAT, FQNNGV. The CDR3 coding sequence is TGTGCCAGCAACAAAATTTCCGGGACAGGGTTGTACGAGCAGTGCTTC. It encodes CASNKISGTGLYEQCF.

The V call is TRBV12-3 or TRBV12-4, the J call TRBJ2-2; 7 nucleotides agree with TRBD1. J gave up 7 bases and V 5 bases, and 4 bases lay outside the gene matches. The CDR3 spans 13 residues. In DNA form, the CDR3 reads TGTGCCAGCAGTCTAGGGGGCCGCGGGGAGCTGTTTTTT. Amino acid sequence: CASSLGGRGELFF.

The CDR3 sequence is CSDGTGNKGYTF. DNA of the CDR3: TGCAGCGATGGGACAGGGAACAAGGGCTACACCTTC. V usage is TRBV29-1 and J usage is TRBJ1-2; 9 positions match TRBD1. The germline V gene has CDR1 SQVTM and CDR2 ANQGSEA. CDR3 size: 12 residues. V lost 7 bases to trimming and J lost 8 bases; unmatched junction nucleotides: 8.

This clonotype has just a few counts. This chain links TRBV2 with TRBJ1-6; D unclear. From germline, CDR1 is SNHLY and CDR2 FYNNEI. The CDR3 is 16 residues long. V was trimmed by 1 base and J by 2 bases, leaving 9 bases between them. This CDR3 reads CASSEEAGAYNSPLHF. The CDR3 region has the DNA TGTGCCAGCAGTGAAGAGGCTGGGGCCTATAATTCACCCCTCCACTTT.